This entry features one TCR beta chain sequence. This table comes from immunoSEQ multiplex PCR, and its TCRdb copy is limited to in-frame clones, with some not included. This table has tens of thousands of clones, 65% to 80% appearing once. This sample stems from a study of blood T cell repertoires in COVID-19. Germline V gene sequence: CDR1 MGHDK, CDR2 SYGVNS. V shed 4 bases and J shed 12 bases, with 11 bases lying between them. CDR3 length: 11 residues. The sequenced sample was peripheral blood. The TCR sequence derives from a man in his 60s with acute or convalescent COVID-19. V gene TRBV25-1 combines with J gene TRBJ2-3, with D perhaps TRBD1 (6 bases). In DNA, the CDR3 is TGTGCCAGCAGTGTCCAGGGGCCCCAGTATTTT. As protein: CASSVQGPQYF.